One TCR beta chain is described in this entry. This sample was taken from a study of cytomegalovirus exposure and HLA in healthy donors. Germline CDR1 and CDR2: SGHTS and YDEGEE. The CDR3 spans 15 residues. V shed 2 bases, J shed 4 bases, and the junction held 9 bases outside the gene matches. PCR primers comprised 60 Vbeta and 13 Jbeta primers. The protocol was immunoSEQ multiplex PCR, while the TCRdb copy is restricted to in-frame clones and leaves out a portion. The sample shows around 120,000 clones, about 80% of them seen only once. This chain links TRBV5-8 with TRBJ2-7, with 7 bases lining up with TRBD1. The sequence was collected from a man aged 18 to 29 in good health and CMV-seronegative. Sequences were obtained from PBMCs. The CDR3 protein is CASSLRQGRSYEQYF. The CDR3, as DNA: TGTGCCAGCAGCTTAAGACAGGGAAGAAGTTACGAGCAGTACTTC.